This TCR beta chain was captured in a study of T cell responses to AZD1222 COVID-19 vaccine. Sequenced by immunoSEQ multiplex PCR; TCRdb stores in-frame clones only, minus some. The sample has roughly 120,000 clones, approximately 91% seen once; the top ten hold about 13%. The germline V and J ends were trimmed by 4 bases and 0 bases, with 12 bases remaining between them. This CDR3 has 16 residues. The germline CDR1 and CDR2 sequences are LGHNA and YNFKEQ. This clone was seen a few times. The V call is TRBV4-2, the J call TRBJ2-2, with D possibly being TRBD1 (5 bases). The clonotype comes from an adult in good health. The sequenced sample was peripheral blood, obtained on day 0 of MenACWY control vaccination. CDR3 sequence (DNA): TGTGCCAGCAGCCCCAATACAGGAGCGAACACCGGGGAGCTGTTTTTT. Translation: CASSPNTGANTGELFF.